The following is a T cell receptor beta chain sequence with its context. Its antigen is not identified. The sample originates from a study of shared clonotypes between healthy human individuals. Findings of the study overall: Naive subsets typically showed greater estimated richness than memory subsets. A reduction in generation probabilities was seen for non-shared clonotypes relative to those shared by all four donors.

TCRdb's copy holds only in-frame clones and misses some; the assay was immunoSEQ multiplex PCR. The data hold about 2.4 million clones, with roughly 93% observed a single time. The receptor was isolated from a man aged 18 to 30 in good health. Some clones in this sample may be carry-over from other donors' samples. Sequenced: naive CD4+ T cells from PBMCs. Subset specified: CD45RA+ positively selected.

CDR3 residues: CASTRLAVTYEQYF. The CDR3 nucleotides are TGTGCCAGCACCAGACTAGCGGTTACCTACGAGCAGTACTTC. V and J are TRBV6-1 and TRBJ2-7; TRBD2 agrees at 9 bases. V was pared by 7 bases and J by 2 bases, with 6 bases of the junction left unmatched. The germline V gene encodes CDR1 MNHNS and CDR2 SASEGT. The CDR3 spans 14 residues.